These 3 T cell receptor beta chains share one sample of origin, sequenced in a study of cytomegalovirus exposure and HLA in healthy donors. This PCR relied on a set of 60 Vbeta primers and 13 Jbeta primers. Only in-frame clones appear in the TCRdb table, and some are missing; sequencing was by immunoSEQ multiplex PCR. Of 110,000 or so clones listed, around 75% are singletons. Sequencing used PBMCs. All receptors derive from a middle-aged man in good health and CMV-seronegative.

This chain links TRBV9 with TRBJ2-3; 9 bases align to TRBD2. The CDR3 extends over 16 amino acids. Per the germline V gene, CDR1 is SGDLS and CDR2 is YYNGEE. V lost 4 bases and J lost 4; bases outside the gene matches: 10. The CDR3 region has the DNA TGTGCCAGCAGCCCACACGGGCGGGGGGGCGCAGATACGCAGTATTTT. Residues: CASSPHGRGGADTQYF.

This sequence joins TRBV6-5 and TRBJ2-7, with 9 bases that match TRBD2. The J segment lost 1 base and the V segment lost 6 bases, leaving 7 bases of the junction unmatched. Germline CDR1 is MNHEY and CDR2 is SVGAGI. The CDR3 is made up of 15 amino acids. In DNA form, the CDR3 reads TGTGCCAGCAGAGAGGGGCTAGCGGGGTCCTACGAGCAGTACTTC. Amino acids: CASREGLAGSYEQYF.

CDR3 bases: TGTGCCAGTAGTAAGCCGTCTAGCGGGCTAACCTACGAGCAGTACTTC. It encodes CASSKPSSGLTYEQYF. V and J are TRBV19 and TRBJ2-5; 8 nucleotides agree with TRBD2. The J call may not be correct, given that the DNA end is closer to TRBJ2-7. The CDR3 length is 16 residues. Germline CDR1 and CDR2: LNHDA and SQIVND (reference sequence).